The sequence of this T cell receptor (beta chain) was determined in a study of T cell clonality in common variable immunodeficiency (dated by TCRdb to 2013 to 2016). The investigation overall reported the following: According to the authors, finding the cause of the higher clonality in CVID would require sequencing the repertoires of T cell subpopulations. Although equal DNA input was used, an average of about 81,820 unique sequences per sample was obtained for controls, compared with about 29,000 for CVID samples. Compared with healthy controls, CVID subjects showed increased TCRbeta clonality (t-test p = 0.018), a feature most characteristic of about a third of subjects. Correlations of repertoire features with clinical complications were constrained by heterogeneity among patients within the CVID cohort. Reportedly, TCRbeta sequences from CVID had fewer deletions and N-nucleotide insertions, and highly modified clones with 13 or more V deletions were absent from CVID. CVID subjects shared fewer TCRbeta clones with each other than healthy controls did (p < 0.0001).

For sequencing input, CVID and control samples contributed equivalent amounts of genomic DNA. For every sample, a 60 bp segment covering the rearranged TCRbeta CDR3 region was amplified and then sequenced. The immunoSEQ assay, a bias-corrected multiplex PCR combined with high-throughput sequencing, was used for TCRbeta amplification. As for the original processing: Each unique nucleotide sequence was treated as a clone and annotated with V, D and J genes, copy number and frequency. Sequences were labeled productive if in frame, and non-productive if out of frame or containing stop codons. As previously described, clonality was computed from Shannon's entropy. The predicted amino acid sequences of productive clones were used to derive mean CDR3 Kyte-Doolittle hydropathy. Using the R hclust function, scaled V gene usage was clustered hierarchically with Manhattan distance and complete linkage. Clone sharing by CDR3 amino acid sequence was assessed by resampling 12 repertoires per group over 100 rounds. The repertoires were searched for 55 to 75 published EBV-specific TCRbeta sequences and 245 published CMV-specific TCRbeta sequences. After two CVID samples that produced fewer than 10,000 sequences were dropped from the analysis, some 40 CVID repertoires remained. TCRdb mirrors the immuneACCESS table, restricted to in-frame sequences. Some clones are absent from its copies; in checked studies, under half trace to an unresolved V gene, and the reason for the others is unknown. D and trimming were read from the DNA, whereas the V and J calls and clone size are those reported in that table. This sample contains tens of thousands of clones, none of which is a singleton. The ten largest clones take up 3.5% to 4% of the sample.

From a lookup of the germline V gene, CDR1 and CDR2 are SNHLY and FYNNEI. Reading from cysteine to phenylalanine, the CDR3 counts 15 amino acids. The DNA shown is the part of the CDR3 that was read: 36 bases, in frame from base 1. V loses 5 bases at its end and J loses 2 bases; junction bases beyond the gene matches: 6. Most CVID patients and most healthy controls were of Caucasian heritage. Heparinized peripheral whole blood samples of roughly 5 to 8 ml were obtained from each donor. Genomic DNA from adults with common variable immune deficiency (CVID) and from healthy adult controls was used to sequence TCRbeta CDR3 repertoires. A total of some 22 healthy adult volunteers (12 female and 10 or so male; age range about 20 to 70 years, mean age approximately 35) were included in the control group. Diluted blood was density-centrifuged over Hypaque 1077 or Ficoll-Paque to isolate peripheral blood mononuclear cells. Genomic DNA was obtained from unsorted mononuclear cells using either Qiagen column purification or a centrifugation-based method.

Details on this clone: What this receptor recognizes is not known. The CDR3 extends 3 residues past the end of the read, so its final part is completed from the germline J gene.

The sequenced material came from peripheral blood mononuclear cells. Recombination linked TRBV2 to TRBJ2-7; 10 junctional bases match TRBD2. This TCR was recovered from a person aged 18 to 70 in good health. The CDR3: CASSSSGGDAYEQYF. The covered CDR3 bases are TGTGCCAGCAGTTCTAGCGGGGGTGACGCCTACGAG. Where the CDR3 stops, the reference TRBV2 and TRBJ2-7 genes take over; the full variable domain is EPEVTQTPSHQVTQMGQEVILRCVPISNHLYFYWYRQILGQKVEFLVSFYNNEISEKSEIFDDQFSVERPDGSNFTLKIRSTKLEDSAMYFCASSSSGGDAYEQYFGPGTRLTVT.